These 25 T cell receptor beta chains originate from one sample sequenced in a study of blood T cell repertoires in COVID-19. The table came from immunoSEQ multiplex PCR; TCRdb's copy has only in-frame clones and leaves some out. Seen here are around 110,000 clones, approximately 84% observed once, and the top ten hold just under 7.5%. The sequenced sample was peripheral blood. The receptors were sampled from a man in his 70s with active or convalescent COVID-19.

The chain links TRBV9 to TRBJ2-5; 15 bases are a match to TRBD2. Trimming at V came to 4 bases and at J to 4 bases, leaving 8 bases not matched to a gene. Germline values: CDR1 SGDLS, CDR2 YYNGEE. This CDR3 region has 17 residues. Here the CDR3 DNA reads TGTGCCAGCAGCCCCCGGACTAGCGGGGGGGCCCGAGAGACCCAGTACTTC. Its translation is CASSPRTSGGARETQYF.

This clone was seen a single time. The chain combines TRBV28 with TRBJ1-2; 11 bases align to TRBD1. CDR3 length: 13 amino acids. J was trimmed by 8 bases and V by 7 bases; bases with no gene match: 6. Germline V CDR1 and CDR2: MDHEN, SYDVKM. The chain's CDR3 is CASTVDRGRGYTF. In nucleotides, the CDR3 is TGTGCCAGCACCGTGGACAGGGGGCGCGGCTACACCTTC.

This clone has a handful of counts. The chain couples TRBV5-5 to TRBJ1-4; weak D call: TRBD1 (6 bases). The CDR3 loop spans 17 amino acids. The germline V gene encodes CDR1 SGHKS and CDR2 YYEKEE (reference sequence). Trimming pared 0 bases from V and 4 bases from J, leaving 16 bases between. CDR3 sequence: CASSLGPIQGYNEKLFF. DNA for the CDR3: TGTGCCAGCAGCTTGGGCCCTATACAGGGCTATAATGAAAAACTGTTTTTT.

This chain joins TRBV28 and TRBJ1-3, with a possible D match to TRBD1 (6 bases). Between the trimmed V and J ends, which lost 1 base and 2 bases, there was a span of 12 bases. This CDR3 has 16 residues. Germline assignment: CDR1 MDHEN and CDR2 SYDVKM. The CDR3 loop reads CASSLYRTATGNTIYF. CDR3 coding DNA: TGTGCCAGCAGTTTATACCGGACAGCTACTGGAAACACCATATATTTT. Together with reference TRBV28 and TRBJ1-3, the CDR3 gives the full variable domain: DVKVTQSSRYLVKRTGEKVFLECVQDMDHENMFWYRQDPGLGLRLIYFSYDVKMKEKGDIPEGYSVSREKKERFSLILESASTNQTSMYLCASSLYRTATGNTIYFGEGSWLTVV.

V is TRBV12-5 and J is TRBJ2-3; 8 nucleotides line up with TRBD2. From germline, CDR1 is LGHNT and CDR2 FRNRAP. V lost 4 bases, J lost 3 bases, and 6 bases stayed unmatched. This CDR3 contains 15 residues. Here the CDR3 reads CASGSPGGQTDTQYF. The CDR3 region has the DNA TGTGCTAGTGGTTCACCGGGAGGGCAAACAGATACGCAGTATTTT.

The CDR3 DNA sequence: TGTGCCACCAGTGATTCGCGGGTCGGGCTAGCGGGGAAACAAGTCCGTGGTACGCAGTATTTT. Amino acid sequence: CATSDSRVGLAGKQVRGTQYF. This rearrangement joins TRBV24-1 to TRBJ2-3, with 9 bases fitting TRBD2. After removal of 2 bases from V and 8 bases from J, the junction contained 25 bases not matched to a gene. Germline V lookup: CDR1 KGHDR, CDR2 SFDVKD. The CDR3 runs 21 residues.

This rearrangement joins TRBV5-6 to TRBJ2-3; 10 nucleotides agree with TRBD1. The CDR3 spans 16 residues. The V gene end was trimmed by 4 bases and the J gene end by 2 bases; junction bases not matched to a gene: 7. Looked up from germline, CDR1 is SGHDT and CDR2 is YYEEEE. As DNA, the CDR3 is TGTGCCAGCAGCCTCCGGGACAGGGGAATCACAGATACGCAGTATTTT. The encoded protein is CASSLRDRGITDTQYF.

The CDR3 sequence: CASSSSRDRGGRTGELFF. CDR3 nucleotides: TGTGCCAGCAGCTCGTCCCGGGACAGGGGCGGGCGTACCGGGGAGCTGTTTTTT. The gene calls are TRBV7-3 and TRBJ2-2; the match to TRBD1 covers 10 bases. Per the germline V gene, CDR1 is SGHTA and CDR2 is FQGTGA. The V gene end was trimmed by 4 bases and the J gene end by 5 bases; junction bases not matched to a gene: 13. This CDR3 spans 18 amino acids.

V usage is TRBV24-1 and J usage is TRBJ2-2; 9 bases are shared with TRBD1. V was clipped by 1 base and J by 3 bases; unmatched bases: 2. CDR1 and CDR2 (germline): KGHDR, SFDVKD. The CDR3 covers 16 residues. The CDR3 is CATSDFTGGHTGELFF. CDR3 nucleotide sequence: TGTGCCACCAGTGATTTTACAGGGGGCCACACCGGGGAGCTGTTTTTT.

The chain employs TRBV7-3 and TRBJ1-1; maybe TRBD1 (5 bases). Trimming cost V 1 base and J 0 bases, with 9 bases left between them. The CDR3 length is 15 residues. Looked up from germline, CDR1 is SGHTA and CDR2 is FQGTGA. The CDR3 loop is CASSLNGALNTEAFF. The DNA for the CDR3 is TGTGCCAGCAGCTTAAATGGGGCCTTGAACACTGAAGCTTTCTTT.

The CDR3 loop is CASSSQGERDNQPQHF. The CDR3 DNA is TGTGCCAGTTCGTCACAGGGGGAACGGGACAATCAGCCCCAGCATTTT. This rearrangement joins TRBV19 to TRBJ1-5, with TRBD1 matching 8 bases. The CDR3 consists of 16 residues. Germline V gene lookup returns CDR1 LNHDA and CDR2 SQIVND (reference sequence). J gave up 3 bases and V 8 bases, and 12 bases lay outside the gene matches.

The genes are TRBV4-2 and TRBJ2-3; no clear D. This CDR3 comprises 15 residues. CDR1 is LGHNA and CDR2 is YNFKEQ in the germline V gene. Trimming took off 0 bases at V and 2 bases at J, with 9 bases between the two ends. The DNA for the CDR3 is TGTGCCAGCAGCCAAGAGGAGCGATCCACAGATACGCAGTATTTT. Translated: CASSQEERSTDTQYF.

J is TRBJ1-1 and V is TRBV19; 7 nucleotides match TRBD1. CDR1 and CDR2 from the germline V gene are LNHDA and SQIVND (reference sequence). The CDR3 consists of 15 residues. V lost 3 bases, J lost 1 base, and 5 bases stayed unmatched. CDR3 sequence: CASSITGTANTEAFF. Written as DNA, the CDR3 is TGTGCCAGTAGTATTACCGGGACAGCGAACACTGAAGCTTTCTTT.

This clone was detected only a few times. Other nucleotide sequences in the sample specify the same CDR3. This chain joins TRBV6-1 and TRBJ1-2; TRBD1 aligns across 7 bases. The CDR3 spans 11 residues. CDR1 and CDR2 (germline): MNHNS, SASEGT. J was trimmed by 8 bases and V by 6 bases; bases with no gene match: 3. This CDR3 reads CASSDRVGYTF. CDR3 in DNA: TGTGCCAGCAGCGACAGGGTAGGCTACACCTTC.

This rearrangement joins TRBV2 to TRBJ2-1; no firm D call. Trimming left V 1 base short and J 5 bases short, with 9 bases between. CDR1 is SNHLY and CDR2 is FYNNEI in the germline V gene. The CDR3 is 14 amino acids. CDR3: CASSEGALNNEQFF. DNA of the CDR3: TGTGCCAGCAGTGAAGGGGCCCTCAACAATGAGCAGTTCTTC.

The V call is TRBV5-1, the J call TRBJ2-3; TRBD1 matches 7 bases. The germline gives CDR1 SGHRS, CDR2 YFSETQ. V shed 2 bases, J shed 3 bases, and the junction held 15 bases outside the gene matches. The CDR3 covers 18 residues. The CDR3 protein is CASSFDLTGPIATDTQYF. For the CDR3, the DNA is TGCGCCAGCAGCTTCGACCTGACAGGGCCTATAGCAACAGATACGCAGTATTTT.

J is TRBJ1-2 and V is TRBV6-5; 8 bases align to TRBD1. V lost 7 bases to trimming and J lost 8 bases; unmatched junction nucleotides: 9. This CDR3 region has 13 residues. Germline V lookup: CDR1 MNHEY, CDR2 SVGAGI. This chain's CDR3 is CASTKRQGNGYTF. The CDR3 bases are TGTGCCAGCACCAAACGACAGGGGAACGGCTACACCTTC.

The V gene is TRBV3-1 (or the pseudogene TRBV3-2), the J gene TRBJ1-2; a possible D gene is TRBD1 (6 bases). CDR1 and CDR2 from the germline V gene are LGHDT and YNNKEL (reference sequence). Trimming cost V 1 base and J 4 bases, with 13 bases left between them. CDR3 length equals 15 residues. The CDR3 sequence: CASSQASGAGYGYTF. CDR3 nucleotide sequence: TGTGCCAGCAGCCAAGCCTCAGGGGCAGGCTATGGCTACACCTTC.

Only one count was recorded for this clone. The chain has TRBV19 and TRBJ2-2; TRBD1 matches 9 bases. The V segment lost 4 bases and the J segment 7 bases; nucleotides outside the gene matches: 7. The CDR3 has 15 amino acids. Germline-derived CDR1 and CDR2 are LNHDA and SQIVND (reference sequence). CDR3 sequence: CASSTTGGFGGELFF. The CDR3 DNA is TGTGCCAGTAGTACCACAGGGGGCTTTGGCGGGGAGCTGTTTTTT.

V and J are TRBV7-2 and TRBJ1-2; 8 bases map to TRBD1. CDR1 SGHTA and CDR2 FQGNSA come from the germline V gene. This CDR3 is built from 13 residues. The ends lost 4 bases at V and 8 bases at J; junction bases unmatched: 6. The CDR3 loop is CASSSRTGWGYTF. CDR3 DNA: TGTGCCAGCAGCTCCCGGACAGGGTGGGGCTACACCTTC.

V and J are TRBV7-2 and TRBJ2-1; tentatively, D is TRBD2 (6 bases). The CDR3 has 13 residues. Trimming pared 5 bases from V and 9 bases from J, leaving 14 bases between. Looked up from germline, CDR1 is SGHTA and CDR2 is FQGNSA. The CDR3 DNA reads as TGTGCCAGCAGCGCCCCGAGCGGGTTTGAGCAGTTCTTC. Protein: CASSAPSGFEQFF.

The chain is built from TRBV3-1 (or the pseudogene TRBV3-2) and TRBJ2-2; 11 bases align to TRBD2. From germline, CDR1 is LGHDT and CDR2 YNNKEL (reference sequence). The V gene end was trimmed by 9 bases and the J gene end by 4 bases; junction bases not matched to a gene: 10. The CDR3 covers 16 residues. In DNA, the CDR3 is TGTGCCAGTCTATTCACTAGCGGGAGTTTCACCGGGGAGCTGTTTTTT. Amino acid sequence: CASLFTSGSFTGELFF.

CDR3 protein: CASSRTWDRVIFTEAFF. DNA of the CDR3: TGTGCCAGCAGCCGCACGTGGGACAGGGTAATTTTCACTGAAGCTTTCTTT. The V gene is TRBV11-2, the J gene TRBJ1-1; 9 positions agree with TRBD1. Germline V CDR1 and CDR2: SGHAT, FQNNGV. With V trimmed by 5 bases and J by 4 bases, 14 bases remained unmatched. The CDR3 contains 17 residues.

This chain links TRBV9 with TRBJ2-1, with D tentatively TRBD2 (6 bases). The CDR3 length is 14 residues. Germline-derived CDR1 and CDR2 are SGDLS and YYNGEE. V lost 0 bases and J lost 7, with 11 bases in between. In nucleotides, the CDR3 is TGTGCCAGCAGCGTAGGGGGACTTTATAATGAGCAGTTCTTC. Encoded protein: CASSVGGLYNEQFF.

The chain is built from TRBV7-2 and TRBJ2-1, with 7 positions matching TRBD2. Germline CDR1 reads SGHTA; CDR2 reads FQGNSA. The V gene end was trimmed by 0 bases and the J gene end by 3 bases; junction bases not matched to a gene: 2. CDR3 size: 15 residues. CDR3: CASSLAAGVYNEQFF. The CDR3 DNA reads as TGTGCCAGCAGCTTAGCGGCGGGAGTCTACAATGAGCAGTTCTTC.